This paragraph covers one T cell receptor beta chain sequence. The patients had localized lung adenocarcinoma, a non-small cell subtype. This sample is part of a study of CD4 and CD8 cells across lung adenocarcinoma regions. TCRdb re-called the PCR reads through MiXCR, storing one row per CDR3 protein. The sample holds over 8,500 distinct CDR3 sequences; about 61% are singletons and the top ten take 88%. The length of the CDR3 is 15 residues. Germline CDR1 is SGHTA and CDR2 is FQGNSA. The specimen was CD8+ T cells from the margin of a lung tumor. The chain links TRBV7-2 to TRBJ2-1; 9 bases line up with TRBD1. Gene TRBJ2-5 matches the end of the DNA better, so the J call may be wrong. This clonotype originated in a male donor with lung adenocarcinoma. The CD4 and CD8 labels of this study may be unreliable. CDR3 DNA: TGTGCCAGCAGCTTTGGGGACAGGGAGATCGGGACCCAGTACTTC. Protein sequence: CASSFGDREIGTQYF.